This record concerns one TCR beta chain sequence. Produced via immunoSEQ multiplex PCR; TCRdb's table is partial and in-frame only. Found here are 55,000 to 80,000 clones, more than 90% of them singletons; the top ten hold approximately 0.03%. This CDR3 is 18 amino acids long. With 2 bases clipped from V and 0 bases from J, the junction kept 9 bases outside the gene matches. CDR1 and CDR2 (germline): PRHDT, FYEKMQ (reference sequence). This record comes from a study of shared T cell receptors in the human thymus. Specimen: thymocytes. The V and J genes are TRBV13 and TRBJ2-3; TRBD2 agrees at 9 bases. This clonotype was sampled from a human donor. DNA of the CDR3: TGTGCCAGCAGCTTAATCTTGAAGCGGGGGGCAAGCACAGATACGCAGTATTTT. This codes for CASSLILKRGASTDTQYF. The full variable domain, completed using reference TRBV13 and TRBJ2-3, is AAGVIQSPRHLIKEKRETATLKCYPIPRHDTVYWYQQGPGQDPQFLISFYEKMQSDKGSIPDRFSAQQFSDYHSELNMSSLELGDSALYFCASSLILKRGASTDTQYFGPGTRLTVL.